One T cell receptor (beta chain) is described in this entry. The data originate from a study of T cell changes during pregnancy in multiple sclerosis. The CDR3 loop spans 15 amino acids. Per germline, CDR1 SGHAT and CDR2 FQNNGV. Losses at the gene ends were 2 bases for V and 6 bases for J; bases not matched to a gene: 7. The method was immunoSEQ multiplex PCR; TCRdb's version includes in-frame clones alone and lacks a portion of them. The sample includes around 70,000 clones, approximately 94% of them seen just once. This rearrangement joins TRBV11-2 to TRBJ1-2, with 9 bases identical to TRBD1. The sample here was peripheral blood, taken in the third trimester of pregnancy. The source is a female donor with multiple sclerosis, enrolled in a pregnancy study. CDR3 nucleotides: TGTGCCAGCAGCTTACGGGGGGACAGGGTAAATGGCTACACCTTC. Translation gives CASSLRGDRVNGYTF. Based on the CDR3 plus reference TRBV11-2 and TRBJ1-2, the full variable domain is EAGVAQSPRYKIIEKRQSVAFWCNPISGHATLYWYQQILGQGPKLLIQFQNNGVVDDSQLPKDRFSAERLKGVDSTLKIQPAKLEDSAVYLCASSLRGDRVNGYTFGSGTRLTVV.